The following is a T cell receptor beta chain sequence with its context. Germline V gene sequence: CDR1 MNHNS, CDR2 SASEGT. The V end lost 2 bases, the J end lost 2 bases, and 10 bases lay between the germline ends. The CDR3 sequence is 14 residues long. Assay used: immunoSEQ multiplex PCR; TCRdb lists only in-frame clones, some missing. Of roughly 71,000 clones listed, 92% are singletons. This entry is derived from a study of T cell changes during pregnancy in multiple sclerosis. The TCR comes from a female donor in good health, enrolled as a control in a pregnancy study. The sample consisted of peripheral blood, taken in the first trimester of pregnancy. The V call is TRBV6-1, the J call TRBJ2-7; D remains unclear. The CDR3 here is CASSETPNTYEQYF. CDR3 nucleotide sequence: TGTGCCAGCAGTGAAACACCAAATACCTACGAGCAGTACTTC.